This T cell receptor (beta chain) was found in a study of blood T cell repertoires in COVID-19. This clone was observed a few times. All enrollees were roughly 18 to 90 years old and from roughly 26 US areas. Generated by immunoSEQ multiplex PCR, the TCRdb table keeps only in-frame clones and is missing some. The profile shows about 210,000 clones, around 81% of them singletons. Material for sequencing was PBMCs or T cells enriched from blood (not recorded which). This TCR was sampled from a woman in her fifties or sixties with acute COVID-19.

CDR3 DNA: TGCAGCGTCTCCGGGACTAGCGGGATATACACAGATACGCAGTATTTT. Translating gives CSVSGTSGIYTDTQYF. V is TRBV29-1 and J is TRBJ2-3; 13 bases line up with TRBD2. Germline V CDR1 and CDR2: SQVTM, ANQGSEA. Unmatched junction bases numbered 8, after V lost 6 bases and J lost 2 bases. This CDR3 comprises 16 residues.